Below, 27 T cell receptor beta chains from the same sample are listed, as sequenced in a study of Ad26.COV2.S vaccination and SARS-CoV-2 variants (dated by TCRdb to the early 2020s). The library was made by the immunoSEQ multiplex PCR assay. TCRdb stores this immuneACCESS table with in-frame sequences only. Part of the clones is absent; in the studies checked, under half of the shortfall reflects unresolved V genes, and no reason is known for the rest. Recorded for this sample are more than 300,000 clones; about 88% of them occurred a single time. About 11% of the sample goes to the ten largest clones. This sample's treatment or condition label indicates: about 20 received Ad26.COV2.S at low or high dose, single or two shots; roughly five received placebo; per-sample allocation not given. Repertoires of vaccine and placebo recipients were sequenced from samples collected on day 63 after the first injection.

The sample was peripheral blood, taken in a trial of Ad26.COV2.S vaccine versus placebo. Receptors originate from a person between 18 and 65 years old who received the Ad26.COV2.S COVID-19 vaccine or a placebo.

This chain links TRBV4-3 with TRBJ1-4; the match to TRBD1 covers 10 bases. The ends lost 3 bases at V and 9 bases at J; junction bases unmatched: 10. The V gene's germline CDR1 is LGHNA and CDR2 YSLEER. The CDR3 is 16 amino acids. The CDR3 bases are TGCGCCAGCAGCCAGATACCGGGACAGGGGTCACAAAAACTGTTTTTT. Translated, it gives CASSQIPGQGSQKLFF.

Only one count was recorded for this clone. J is TRBJ2-2 and V is TRBV28; perhaps TRBD2 as D (6 bases). Trimming stripped 5 bases from V and 2 bases from J, with 15 bases between. Germline assignment: CDR1 MDHEN and CDR2 SYDVKM. The CDR3 contains 16 residues. The CDR3 sequence is CASSPAGSPNTGELFF. For the CDR3, the DNA is TGTGCCAGCAGTCCGGCGGGATCCCCTAACACCGGGGAGCTGTTTTTT.

The chain employs TRBV19 and TRBJ2-3; D is perhaps TRBD2 (5 bases). The V end lost 2 bases, the J end lost 0 bases, and 9 bases lay between the germline ends. Germline CDR1 LNHDA, CDR2 SQIVND (reference sequence). This CDR3 comprises 15 residues. CDR3 sequence (DNA): TGTGCCAGTAGTATATCGAGGGCGAGCACAGATACGCAGTATTTT. Its translation is CASSISRASTDTQYF.

This chain connects TRBV4-2 to TRBJ1-1; TRBD1 agrees at 11 bases. After removal of 3 bases from V and 4 bases from J, the junction contained 7 bases not matched to a gene. The CDR3 is 16 residues long. Germline V CDR1 and CDR2: LGHNA, YNFKEQ. CDR3 region: CASSQRTGGGGTEAFF. In nucleotides, the CDR3 is TGTGCCAGCAGCCAGAGGACAGGGGGCGGTGGCACTGAAGCTTTCTTT.

This clone was counted once. Additional DNA sequences in this sample encode the identical CDR3. V usage is TRBV9 and J usage is TRBJ1-3; a possible D gene is TRBD1 (5 bases). V shed 5 bases and J shed 4 bases, with 10 bases lying between them. The CDR3 has 13 amino acids. Germline V gene data show CDR1 as SGDLS and CDR2 as YYNGEE. The CDR3 here is CASSRGDGNTIYF. CDR3 in DNA: TGTGCCAGCAGTCGGGGGGACGGAAACACCATATATTTT.

V usage is TRBV7-3 and J usage is TRBJ2-7; 7 nucleotides agree with TRBD2. CDR1 SGHTA and CDR2 FQGTGA come from the germline V gene. This CDR3 has 15 residues. Losses at the gene ends were 2 bases for V and 1 base for J; bases not matched to a gene: 5. The CDR3 region is CASSLAGDFSYEQYF. CDR3 bases: TGTGCCAGCAGCTTAGCGGGAGACTTTTCCTACGAGCAGTACTTC. Full variable domain (remainder filled in from reference TRBV7-3 and TRBJ2-7): GAGVSQTPSNKVTEKGKYVELRCDPISGHTALYWYRQSLGQGPEFLIYFQGTGAADDSGLPNDRFFAVRPEGSVSTLKIQRTERGDSAVYLCASSLAGDFSYEQYFGPGTRLTVT.

This clone appeared a single time. The chain is built from TRBV4-3 and TRBJ2-1; 7 nucleotides line up with TRBD2. The CDR3 has 16 amino acids. Trimming removed 0 bases from V and 6 bases from J; junction bases left unmatched: 8. Germline assignment: CDR1 LGHNA and CDR2 YSLEER. The CDR3 bases are TGCGCCAGCAGCCAAGAAGTCGGGGGGATGGGCAATGAGCAGTTCTTC. Translating gives CASSQEVGGMGNEQFF.

The rearrangement uses TRBV9 and TRBJ2-1, with D perhaps matching TRBD2 (5 bases). V gave up 0 bases and J gave up 9 bases, with 13 bases separating them. CDR1 and CDR2 from the germline V gene are SGDLS and YYNGEE. The CDR3 covers 14 residues. The CDR3: CASSVGGSGAEQFF. The CDR3 nucleotides read TGTGCCAGCAGCGTAGGTGGGAGCGGCGCTGAGCAGTTCTTC.

A word on this clone: At one boundary the junction diverges from the germline segment, which might be a read error. The chain couples TRBV5-1 to TRBJ2-5; D not resolved. Per the germline V gene, CDR1 is SGHRS and CDR2 is YFSETQ. The CDR3 runs 14 residues. The CDR3 bases are TGCGCCAGCCGCTTAGGTTGGTTTGAAGAGACCCAGTACTTC. Translation: CASRLGWFEETQYF.

This rearrangement joins TRBV19 to TRBJ2-2; D is possibly TRBD1 or TRBD2 (5 bases each). This CDR3 contains 15 residues. Between the trimmed V and J ends, which lost 10 bases and 2 bases, there was a span of 17 bases. Germline loops: CDR1 LNHDA, CDR2 SQIVND (reference sequence). Here the CDR3 DNA reads TGTGCCACATCCGGGACGGATTTTAACACCGGGGAGCTGTTTTTT. Translated: CATSGTDFNTGELFF.

The chain joins TRBV5-1 to TRBJ2-2; D remains ambiguous. This CDR3 region has 13 residues. With 0 bases removed from V and 4 bases from J, the gap between germline ends came to 4 bases. Germline CDR1 and CDR2: SGHRS and YFSETQ. As DNA, the CDR3 is TGCGCCAGCAGCTTGGAGGGCACCGGGGAGCTGTTTTTT. Amino acid sequence: CASSLEGTGELFF.

The rearrangement uses TRBV28 and TRBJ1-4; 7 nucleotides match TRBD1. Germline-derived CDR1 and CDR2 are MDHEN and SYDVKM. This CDR3 contains 16 residues. The J segment lost 0 bases and the V segment lost 7 bases, leaving 8 bases of the junction unmatched. The CDR3 loop is CASKGGGPPTNEKLFF. The CDR3 nucleotides read TGTGCCAGCAAAGGGGGCGGCCCCCCAACTAATGAAAAACTGTTTTTT.

The chain is built from TRBV27 and TRBJ2-2; 8 bases agree with TRBD1. V dropped 5 bases and J dropped 0; count of bases not matched to a gene: 5. The CDR3 has 16 amino acids. Looked up from germline, CDR1 is MNHEY and CDR2 is SMNVEV (reference sequence). The CDR3, as DNA: TGTGCCAGCAGTGCGGGACAGGCCTCGAACACCGGGGAGCTGTTTTTT. The encoded protein is CASSAGQASNTGELFF.

The V gene is TRBV21-1, the J gene TRBJ1-2; the DNA was not used to check the table's D call, TRBD1. TRBV21-1 is tagged as a pseudogene. The CDR3 is made up of 23 amino acids. CDR3 sequence: CASSTPLIRDRGPPNASNYGYTF. CDR3 nucleotides: TGTGCCAGCAGCACCCCTCTCATTCGGGACAGGGGGCCCCCCAACGCATCTAACTATGGCTACACCTTC.

The table lists this clone with a few counts. The J gene is TRBJ2-5, the V gene TRBV24-1; TRBD1 might be the D (6 bases). V lost 2 bases, J lost 7 bases, and 16 bases lay in between. The CDR3 loop spans 15 amino acids. Germline assignment: CDR1 KGHDR and CDR2 SFDVKD. The CDR3 bases are TGTGCCACCAGTGATTCCCGACAGGCCCCTCGGACCCAGTACTTC. Residues: CATSDSRQAPRTQYF.

A single count supports this clone. The V gene is TRBV5-6, the J gene TRBJ1-2; TRBD1 is a possible D gene (6 bases). This CDR3 spans 15 amino acids. Trimming stripped 4 bases from V and 2 bases from J, with 15 bases between. In germline, CDR1 is SGHDT, CDR2 YYEEEE. As DNA, the CDR3 is TGTGCCAGCAGCGCGGGGGCCGTTGGGAACTATGGCTACACCTTC. The encoded protein is CASSAGAVGNYGYTF.

This chain links TRBV7-9 with TRBJ2-2; either TRBD1 or TRBD2 may supply D (5 bases each). The CDR3 length is 15 residues. Germline-derived CDR1 and CDR2 are SEHNR and FQNEAQ (reference sequence). The ends were cut back, 5 bases at V and 3 bases at J, with 13 bases in the middle. The CDR3 nucleotides read TGTGCCAGCAGCCCAAGGGGACCCTACACCGGGGAGCTGTTTTTT. Amino acids: CASSPRGPYTGELFF.

The chain has TRBV27 and TRBJ2-7, with 7 bases matching TRBD1. Looked up from germline, CDR1 is MNHEY and CDR2 is SMNVEV (reference sequence). There are 13 residues in the CDR3. J was trimmed by 3 bases and V by 6 bases; bases with no gene match: 5. CDR3 in amino acids: CASRPGQFYEQYF. DNA of the CDR3: TGTGCCAGCAGGCCGGGACAGTTCTACGAGCAGTACTTC.

In its sample, this clone was seen a few times. V usage is TRBV7-2 and J usage is TRBJ1-5, with 9 bases identical to TRBD1. J lost 3 bases, V lost 2 bases, and 5 bases had no gene match. This CDR3 is built from 16 residues. Germline-derived CDR1 and CDR2 are SGHTA and FQGNSA. The CDR3 nucleotides read TGTGCCAGCAGCTTATGGGGGACAGGGAACAATCAGCCCCAGCATTTT. Its translation is CASSLWGTGNNQPQHF.

The gene calls are TRBV6-5 and TRBJ1-2, with D perhaps TRBD1 (6 bases). Trimming pared 2 bases from V and 8 bases from J, leaving 18 bases between. Germline CDR1 is MNHEY and CDR2 is SVGAGI. This CDR3 region has 15 residues. Written as DNA, the CDR3 is TGTGCCAGCAGTTACGGGGGCGCAGTCGTTGCGGGCTACACCTTC. Its translation: CASSYGGAVVAGYTF.

This clone was recorded only once. V gene TRBV5-5 combines with J gene TRBJ1-3; D is uncertain. Looked up from germline, CDR1 is SGHKS and CDR2 is YYEKEE (reference sequence). Trimming took 0 bases from V and 0 from J, leaving 10 bases between them. CDR3 length: 16 residues. The CDR3, as DNA: TGTGCCAGCAGCTTGGCTTTGGGGATCTCTGGAAACACCATATATTTT. This codes for CASSLALGISGNTIYF.

The chain joins TRBV29-1 to TRBJ2-3, with D possibly matching TRBD2 (5 bases). V was pared by 3 bases and J by 2 bases, with 6 bases between. This CDR3 is built from 12 residues. The germline V gene encodes CDR1 SQVTM and CDR2 ANQGSEA. CDR3 residues: CSVDRDTDTQYF. CDR3 DNA sequence: TGCAGCGTTGACCGGGACACAGATACGCAGTATTTT.

The gene calls are TRBV5-5 and TRBJ2-7; 8 positions agree with TRBD1. There are 14 residues in the CDR3. The trim removed 2 bases at V and 6 bases at J, leaving 7 bases unmatched. Looked up from germline, CDR1 is SGHKS and CDR2 is YYEKEE (reference sequence). Here the CDR3 reads CASSFPDRAGEQYF. The CDR3 region has the DNA TGTGCCAGCAGCTTCCCGGACAGGGCGGGCGAGCAGTACTTC. Drawing the rest from reference TRBV5-5 and TRBJ2-7, the complete variable domain is DAGVTQSPTHLIKTRGQQVTLRCSPISGHKSVSWYQQVLGQGPQFIFQYYEKEERGRGNFPDRFSARQFPNYSSELNVNALLLGDSALYLCASSFPDRAGEQYFGPGTRLTVT.

The DNA for the CDR3 is TGTGCCAGCAGCCGAGGGATGTATAGCGGGGGAAGTCCCGGGGAGCTGTTTTTT. Translation gives CASSRGMYSGGSPGELFF. This rearrangement joins TRBV9 to TRBJ2-2; TRBD2 agrees at 9 bases. The CDR3 is 18 residues long. Trimming at V came to 4 bases and at J to 6 bases, leaving 16 bases not matched to a gene. Germline CDR1 reads SGDLS; CDR2 reads YYNGEE.

The chain is built from TRBV30 and TRBJ2-7; TRBD1 aligns across 9 bases. In germline, CDR1 is GTSNPN, CDR2 SVGIG (reference sequence). The CDR3 covers 14 residues. V shed 2 bases, J shed 7 bases, and the junction held 9 bases outside the gene matches. Written as DNA, the CDR3 is TGTGCCTGGAGTCCGGGACAGGGAGATGGGGAGCAGTACTTC. Protein sequence: CAWSPGQGDGEQYF.

V gene TRBV4-1 combines with J gene TRBJ1-3, with 7 bases lining up with TRBD1. CDR3 size: 19 residues. V trimming: 1 base; J trimming: 0 bases; junction bases outside the gene matches: 12. Germline V gene data show CDR1 as MGHRA and CDR2 as YSYEKL. The CDR3 loop reads CASSQGQGGGDSSGNTIYF. The CDR3 DNA sequence: TGCGCCAGCAGCCAAGGACAGGGAGGGGGGGACAGCTCTGGAAACACCATATATTTT.

The chain recombines TRBV6-2 or TRBV6-3 with TRBJ2-3; 11 positions agree with TRBD2. The trim removed 5 bases at V and 3 bases at J, leaving 4 bases unmatched. Germline CDR1 reads MNHEY; CDR2 reads SVGEGT. The CDR3 totals 15 residues. The CDR3 region is CASSLRLAGTDTQYF. For the CDR3, the DNA is TGTGCCAGCAGTCTCCGACTAGCGGGAACAGATACGCAGTATTTT.